The rows below give T cell receptor beta chains drawn from one sample of a study of blood T cell repertoires in COVID-19. Libraries were prepared by immunoSEQ multiplex PCR; TCRdb keeps only in-frame clonotypes and omits some of them. The data show approximately 440,000 clones, less than 95% seen once. The sequencing input was PBMCs or T cells enriched from blood (not recorded which). The receptor source for this set is a man aged 18-30 years who had recovered from COVID-19. Each CDR3 is given with its conserved first and last residue. D genes are given only for firm matches. Size tells how often a clone was seen (once, few, many) or the class of an expanded clone, and some rows leave it out.

TRBV18,TRBJ2-1,.,.,TGTGCCAGCTCACCATCAGGGCGGGGTGAGCAGTTCTTC,CASSPSGRGEQFF
TRBV28,TRBJ2-1,.,TRBD2,TGTGCCAGCACCACACTAGCGGAGCAGTTCTTC,CASTTLAEQFF
TRBV19,TRBJ1-1,once,TRBD1,TGTGCCAGTAGTATAGATTGGGGACAGGGGCGCACTGAAGCTTTCTTT,CASSIDWGQGRTEAFF
TRBV18,TRBJ2-1,.,TRBD2,TGTGCCAGCTCTCTGAGTAGCGGGGGGGAGTACAATGAGCAGTTCTTC,CASSLSSGGEYNEQFF
TRBV20-1,TRBJ1-1,.,.,TGCAGTGCTCAAGCGGACACTGAAGCTTTCTTT,CSAQADTEAFF
TRBV30,TRBJ1-1,.,.,TGTGCCTGGAGTGTACGGGAACGCTACACTGAAGCTTTCTTT,CAWSVRERYTEAFF
TRBV10-3,TRBJ1-5,.,.,TGTGCCACCCAAAATCGGACAGAACCGAATCAGCCCCAGCATTTT,CATQNRTEPNQPQHF
TRBV6-5,TRBJ1-2,.,.,TGTGCCAGCATCCTCGCGCAGGGAAACTATGGCTACACCTTC,CASILAQGNYGYTF
TRBV20-1,TRBJ2-1,.,TRBD2,TGCAGTGCTAGTAATCTTGGACTAGCGGTGTACAATGAGCAGTTCTTC,CSASNLGLAVYNEQFF
TRBV5-1,TRBJ2-3,.,TRBD2,TGCGCCAGCAGCTGGAGGCGGGAGGGAGCAGATACGCAGTATTTT,CASSWRREGADTQYF
TRBV5-1,TRBJ2-7,.,.,TGCGCCAGCAGCTTGGGGGGCTCCCCAACCTACGAGCAGTACTTC,CASSLGGSPTYEQYF
TRBV5-5,TRBJ1-6,.,TRBD1,TGTGCCAGCAGCTTGGCCTGGGACAGGGACTCACCCCTCCACTTT,CASSLAWDRDSPLHF
TRBV2,TRBJ2-1,.,TRBD1,TGTGCCAGCAGTGCTAACAGGGGGCGCGGGTACAATGAGCAGTTCTTC,CASSANRGRGYNEQFF
TRBV21-1,TRBJ2-5,.,.,TGTGCCGCGGGGCCCAGGTGGCAAGAGACCCAGTACTTC,CAAGPRWQETQYF
TRBV20-1,TRBJ2-7,.,TRBD1,TGCAGTGCTGGTGGACAGGGGCCCTCCTACGAGCAGTACTTC,CSAGGQGPSYEQYF
TRBV7-3,TRBJ2-7,.,.,TGTGCCAGCAGCTCCCAGTCAGGTAGCTCCTACGAGCAGTACTTC,CASSSQSGSSYEQYF
TRBV12-3/TRBV12-4,TRBJ2-3,.,TRBD2,TGTGCCAGCATCCGGGGGGGCACAGATACGCAGTATTTT,CASIRGGTDTQYF
TRBV15,TRBJ2-7,.,.,TGTGCCACCAGCAGAGCCAGTTCATACGAGCAGTACTTC,CATSRASSYEQYF
TRBV28,TRBJ1-5,.,.,TGTGCCAGCAGTTTCGGCAGGCACGATCAGCCCCAGCATTTT,CASSFGRHDQPQHF
TRBV9,TRBJ1-6,.,.,TGTGCCAGCAGCGTCAGGGACTTTAATTCACCCCTCCACTTT,CASSVRDFNSPLHF
TRBV6-5,TRBJ1-5,.,TRBD1,TGTGCCAGCAGTTTGACAGGGGGAATTGGCCAGCCCCAGCATTTT,CASSLTGGIGQPQHF
TRBV5-5,TRBJ2-1,.,.,TGTGCCAGCAGCTTGGCCATTGGAGCCTACAATGAGCAGTTCTTC,CASSLAIGAYNEQFF
TRBV5-4,TRBJ2-3,.,.,TGTGCCAGCAGCCCGGGGGCTAGCGGAACAGATACGCAGTATTTT,CASSPGASGTDTQYF
TRBV5-1,TRBJ1-3,.,.,TGCGCCAGCAGCCAAGGGGGACCTGGAAACACCATATATTTT,CASSQGGPGNTIYF
TRBV27,TRBJ1-2,.,.,TGTGCGACAGGCTCAAGCTTCTATGGCTACACCTTC,CATGSSFYGYTF